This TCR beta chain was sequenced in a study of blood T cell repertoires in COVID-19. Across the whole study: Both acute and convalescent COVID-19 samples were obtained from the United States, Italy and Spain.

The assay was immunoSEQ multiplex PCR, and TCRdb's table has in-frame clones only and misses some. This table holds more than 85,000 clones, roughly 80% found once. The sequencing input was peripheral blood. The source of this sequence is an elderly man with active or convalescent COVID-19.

The CDR3 coding sequence is TGTGCCAGCAGCCAACCTACGACAGGCCGCGGTTTCACAGATACGCAGTATTTT. As protein: CASSQPTTGRGFTDTQYF. The J gene is TRBJ2-3, the V gene TRBV7-9, with TRBD1 as a possible D gene (6 bases). The V and J ends lost 5 bases and 2 bases respectively, with 23 bases between them. Looked up from germline, CDR1 is SEHNR and CDR2 is FQNEAQ (reference sequence). The CDR3 is 18 amino acids.